In its sample, the clone carrying this T cell receptor beta chain was seen a few times. Its antigen is still unknown. The CDR3 is 18 residues long. Trimming cost V 6 bases and J 4 bases; bases outside gene matches: 15. The data belong to a study of blood T cells in healthy people across ages. A sample-barcoded 5' primer and a J-beta primer mix were used in a second PCR of about 6 to 11 cycles. TCRdb recomputed calls from the 5' RACE reads with MiXCR, one row per CDR3 protein. The sample has fewer than 800,000 distinct CDR3 sequences; 20% to 25% are singletons. Individuals who donated were healthy Caucasians from Russia aged about 6 to 90. Whenever a sample was processed, at least 6 million PBMCs were isolated. General observations from the study: Age advanced and TCR beta diversity per million T cells fell, roughly linearly. The lack of PBMC sorting stopped any conclusive naive versus antigen-experienced comparison.

The data also belong to a second study, concerning T cells of mothers and their children.

The clonotype originates from a boy aged 5-17 years in good health. Sequenced: blood. V gene TRBV12-3 or TRBV12-4 combines with J gene TRBJ2-3; 11 bases line up with TRBD2. CDR3 protein: CASSPATALAGAADTQYF. The DNA for the CDR3 is TGTGCCAGCAGCCCGGCGACCGCACTAGCGGGGGCCGCAGATACGCAGTATTTT.